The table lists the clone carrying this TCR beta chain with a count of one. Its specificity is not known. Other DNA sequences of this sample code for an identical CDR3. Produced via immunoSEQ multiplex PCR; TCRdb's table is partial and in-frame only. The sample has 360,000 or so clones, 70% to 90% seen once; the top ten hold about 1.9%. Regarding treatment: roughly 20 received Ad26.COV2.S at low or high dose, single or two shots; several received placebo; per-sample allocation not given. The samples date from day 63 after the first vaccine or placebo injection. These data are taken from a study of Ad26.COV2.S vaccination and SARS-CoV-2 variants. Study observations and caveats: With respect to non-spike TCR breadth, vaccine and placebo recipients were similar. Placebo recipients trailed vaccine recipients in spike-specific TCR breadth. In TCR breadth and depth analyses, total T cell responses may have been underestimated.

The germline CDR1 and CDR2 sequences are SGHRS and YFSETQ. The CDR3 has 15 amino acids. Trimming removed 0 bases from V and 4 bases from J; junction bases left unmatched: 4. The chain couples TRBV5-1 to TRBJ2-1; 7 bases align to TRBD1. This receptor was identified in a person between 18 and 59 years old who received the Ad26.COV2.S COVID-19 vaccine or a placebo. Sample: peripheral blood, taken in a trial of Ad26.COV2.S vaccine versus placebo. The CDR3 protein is CASSLGQGPYNEQFF. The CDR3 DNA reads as TGCGCCAGCAGCTTGGGACAGGGCCCTTACAATGAGCAGTTCTTC.